The rows below give T cell receptor beta chains drawn from one sample of a study. TCRdb re-derived calls from the RT-PCR reads in MiXCR, one entry per CDR3 protein. In the table there are approximately 720,000 distinct CDR3 sequences, about 14% of which are singletons. Sequencing used memory CD4+ T cells from blood. The receptors originated from a female donor in good health, serving as a healthy control. CDR3s leave out the opening cysteine and the closing phenylalanine or tryptophan. A D gene is named only where the DNA matches it firmly.

TRBV5-1	TRBD1	TRBJ2-6	ASRNKMTGGIGANVLT
TRBV20-1	TRBD1	TRBJ1-1	SAREGRGKTEAF
TRBV12-3/TRBV12-4	.	TRBJ2-5	ASHFPWASRSGTQY
TRBV5-6	TRBD2	TRBJ2-7	ASSRLADYEQY
TRBV20-1	TRBD1	TRBJ1-6	SARDRRQGAKLSPLH
TRBV4-1	TRBD2	TRBJ2-1	ASSSTGTSGRGGYNEQF
TRBV7-9	.	TRBJ2-1	ASSRASAGRLFNNEQF
TRBV7-2	TRBD2	TRBJ2-7	ASSLGLAGGREQY
TRBV11-2	TRBD2	TRBJ2-1	ASSRLTSGAYNEQF
TRBV3-2	.	TRBJ2-1	ASSQGGRGNEQF
TRBV28	TRBD1	TRBJ1-2	ASETSRTGEAGYT
TRBV11-2	.	TRBJ2-3	ASSIQSGSTDTQY
TRBV18	.	TRBJ2-2	ASSPRSAGTNTGELF
TRBV5-1	.	TRBJ1-4	ASSSRQIGEKLF
TRBV4-2	.	TRBJ2-1	ASSQIGADLDNEQF
TRBV6-5	TRBD2	TRBJ2-3	ASSPRRGIDTQY
TRBV18	.	TRBJ1-1	ASSPRRELNTEAF
TRBV20-1	TRBD2	TRBJ2-2	SATSGNTGELF
TRBV9	TRBD1	TRBJ2-3	ASSVEGQSTDTQY
TRBV7-3	.	TRBJ2-3	ASSRQGGAGTDTQY
TRBV11-2	TRBD2	TRBJ2-7	ASSPAGTSGFYEQY
TRBV25-1	TRBD1	TRBJ2-7	ASSGAGQGAREYEQY
TRBV5-1	TRBD2	TRBJ2-7	ASSLGPAGGEQY
TRBV11-2	.	TRBJ1-3	ASSLDGGIRGNTIY
TRBV6-2/TRBV6-3	TRBD1	TRBJ1-5	ASKDRAVQPQH
TRBV2	TRBD1	TRBJ2-1	ASSVPGQGYSYNEQF
TRBV5-1	.	TRBJ1-1	ASDPGLPGDTEAF